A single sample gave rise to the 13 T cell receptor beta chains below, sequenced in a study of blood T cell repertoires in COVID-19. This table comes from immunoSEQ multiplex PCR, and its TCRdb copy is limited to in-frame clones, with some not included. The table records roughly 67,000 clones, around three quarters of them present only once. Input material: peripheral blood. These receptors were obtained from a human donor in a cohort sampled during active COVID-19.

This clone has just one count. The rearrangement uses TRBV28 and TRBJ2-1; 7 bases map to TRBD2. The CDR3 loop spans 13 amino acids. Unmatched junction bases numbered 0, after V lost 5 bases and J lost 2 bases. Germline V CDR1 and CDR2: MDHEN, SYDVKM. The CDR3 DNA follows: TGTGCCAGCAGTAGCGGGACCTACAATGAGCAGTTCTTC. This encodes CASSSGTYNEQFF.

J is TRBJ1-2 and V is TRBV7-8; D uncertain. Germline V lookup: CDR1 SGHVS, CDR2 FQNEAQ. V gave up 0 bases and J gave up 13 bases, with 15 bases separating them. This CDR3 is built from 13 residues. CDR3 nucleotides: TGTGCCAGCAGCTTAGCGCTGCCCTCGGAGGGCACCTTC. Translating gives CASSLALPSEGTF.

DNA for the CDR3: TGTGCCAGCAGCTTGGGTCTAGGATCCGGGGAGCTGTTTTTT. It encodes CASSLGLGSGELFF. The chain is built from TRBV5-6 and TRBJ2-2; D not certain. The V end was cut by 0 bases, the J end by 6 bases, with 9 bases between. This CDR3 has 14 residues. The germline gives CDR1 SGHDT, CDR2 YYEEEE.

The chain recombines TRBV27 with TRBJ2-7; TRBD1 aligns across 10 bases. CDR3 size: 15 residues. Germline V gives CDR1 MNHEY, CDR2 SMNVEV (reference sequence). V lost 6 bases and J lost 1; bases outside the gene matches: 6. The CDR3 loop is CASRARDRGSYEQYF. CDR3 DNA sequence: TGTGCCAGCAGAGCCCGGGACAGGGGTTCCTACGAGCAGTACTTC.

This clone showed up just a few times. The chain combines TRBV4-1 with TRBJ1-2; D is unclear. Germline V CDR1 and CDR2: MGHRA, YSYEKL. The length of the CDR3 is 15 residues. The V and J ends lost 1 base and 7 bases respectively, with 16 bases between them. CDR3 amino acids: CASSQASFNPGGYTF. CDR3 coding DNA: TGCGCCAGCAGCCAAGCCAGTTTCAATCCGGGTGGCTACACCTTC.

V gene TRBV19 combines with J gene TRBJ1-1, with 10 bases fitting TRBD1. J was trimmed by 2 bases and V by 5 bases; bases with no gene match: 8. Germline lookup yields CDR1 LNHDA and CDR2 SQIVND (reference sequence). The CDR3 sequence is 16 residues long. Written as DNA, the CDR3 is TGTGCCAGTAGTCCCGGGGACAGGGGATCCAACACTGAAGCTTTCTTT. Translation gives CASSPGDRGSNTEAFF. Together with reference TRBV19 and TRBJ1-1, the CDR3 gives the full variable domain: DGGITQSPKYLFRKEGQNVTLSCEQNLNHDAMYWYRQDPGQGLRLIYYSQIVNDFQKGDIAEGYSVSREKKESFPLTVTSAQKNPTAFYLCASSPGDRGSNTEAFFGQGTRLTVV.

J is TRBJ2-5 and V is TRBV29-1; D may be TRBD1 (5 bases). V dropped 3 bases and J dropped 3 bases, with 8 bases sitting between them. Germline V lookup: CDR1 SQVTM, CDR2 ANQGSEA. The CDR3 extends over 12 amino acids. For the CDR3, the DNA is TGCAGCGTTGATAAGACAGAAGAGACCCAGTACTTC. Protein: CSVDKTEETQYF.

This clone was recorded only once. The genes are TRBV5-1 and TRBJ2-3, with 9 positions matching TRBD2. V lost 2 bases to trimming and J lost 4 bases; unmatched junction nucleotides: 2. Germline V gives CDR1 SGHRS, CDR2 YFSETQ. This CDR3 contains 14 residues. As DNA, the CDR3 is TGCGCCAGCAGCTTCGGCGGGAGGGCAGATACGCAGTATTTT. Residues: CASSFGGRADTQYF.

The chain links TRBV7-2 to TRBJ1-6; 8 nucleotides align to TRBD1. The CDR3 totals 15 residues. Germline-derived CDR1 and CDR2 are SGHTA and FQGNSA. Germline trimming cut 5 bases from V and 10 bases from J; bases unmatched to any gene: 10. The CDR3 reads CASSPDRGPGSPLHF. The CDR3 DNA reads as TGTGCCAGCAGCCCAGACAGGGGTCCGGGATCACCCCTCCACTTT. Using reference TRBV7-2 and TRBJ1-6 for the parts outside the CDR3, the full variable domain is GAGVSQSPSNKVTEKGKDVELRCDPISGHTALYWYRQSLGQGLEFLIYFQGNSAPDKSGLPSDRFSAERTGGSVSTLTIQRTQQEDSAVYLCASSPDRGPGSPLHFGNGTRLTVT.

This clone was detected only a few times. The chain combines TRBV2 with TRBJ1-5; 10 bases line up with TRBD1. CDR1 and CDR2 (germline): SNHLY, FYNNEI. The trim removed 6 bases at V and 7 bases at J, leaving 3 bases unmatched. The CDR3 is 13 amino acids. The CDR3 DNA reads TGTGCCAGCAGAGTGGGACAGGGGCAGCCCCAGCATTTT. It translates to CASRVGQGQPQHF. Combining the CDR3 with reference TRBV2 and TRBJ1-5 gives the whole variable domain EPEVTQTPSHQVTQMGQEVILRCVPISNHLYFYWYRQILGQKVEFLVSFYNNEISEKSEIFDDQFSVERPDGSNFTLKIRSTKLEDSAMYFCASRVGQGQPQHFGDGTRLSIL.

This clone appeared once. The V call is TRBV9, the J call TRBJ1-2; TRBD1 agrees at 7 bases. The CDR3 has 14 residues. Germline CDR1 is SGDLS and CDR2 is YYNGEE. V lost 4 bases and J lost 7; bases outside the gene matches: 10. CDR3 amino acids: CASSPTRGLSGYTF. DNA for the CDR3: TGTGCCAGCAGCCCCACCAGGGGGTTGAGTGGCTACACCTTC.

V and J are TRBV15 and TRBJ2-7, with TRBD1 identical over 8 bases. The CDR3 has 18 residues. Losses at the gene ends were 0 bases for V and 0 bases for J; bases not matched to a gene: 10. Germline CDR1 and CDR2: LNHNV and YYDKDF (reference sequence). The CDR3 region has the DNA TGTGCCACCAGCAGAGATCTGACAGGACAGGGAGCCTCCTACGAGCAGTACTTC. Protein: CATSRDLTGQGASYEQYF.

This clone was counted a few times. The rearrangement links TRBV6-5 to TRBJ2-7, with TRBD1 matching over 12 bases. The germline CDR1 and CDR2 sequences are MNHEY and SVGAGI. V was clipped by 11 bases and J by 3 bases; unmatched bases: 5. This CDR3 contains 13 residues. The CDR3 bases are TGTGCCGGGGGACAGGGGGCGTTCTACGAGCAGTACTTC. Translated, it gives CAGGQGAFYEQYF.